This paragraph covers one T cell receptor beta chain sequence. This entry is derived from a study of cytomegalovirus exposure and HLA in healthy donors. The PCR was carried out with 60 Vbeta primers and 13 Jbeta primers. Method: immunoSEQ multiplex PCR; TCRdb's copy keeps in-frame clones and lacks some. The sample has 100,000 to 150,000 clones; the top ten hold about 1.5%. Sequences were obtained from PBMCs. The receptor comes from a woman aged 40-49 years in good health and CMV-seropositive.

DNA of the CDR3: TGTGCCAGCAATCCGGACAGGGCCTTAGGAGATACGCAGTATTTT. This encodes CASNPDRALGDTQYF. J is TRBJ2-3 and V is TRBV2; TRBD1 agrees at 8 bases. The germline V gene encodes CDR1 SNHLY and CDR2 FYNNEI. The CDR3 length is 15 residues. V lost 7 bases, J lost 5 bases, and 11 bases stayed unmatched. The full variable domain, completed using reference TRBV2 and TRBJ2-3, is EPEVTQTPSHQVTQMGQEVILRCVPISNHLYFYWYRQILGQKVEFLVSFYNNEISEKSEIFDDQFSVERPDGSNFTLKIRSTKLEDSAMYFCASNPDRALGDTQYFGPGTRLTVL.